This T cell receptor beta chain was sequenced during a study of blood T cell repertoires in COVID-19. Across the whole study: Material from acute and convalescent COVID-19 was sourced from the United States, Italy and Spain. PBMCs, B-cell-depleted T cells, or T cells provided the cDNA or gDNA that made up the material.

In the source study's methods: Amplifying reference gene primers gave estimates of nucleated cell counts. Assay: immunoSEQ multiplex PCR; the TCRdb copy retains only in-frame clones and omits some. The V and J calls and clone size are taken from that table; D and trimming were inferred from the DNA. The profile shows fewer than 150,000 clones, around 89% of them singletons. Germline assignment: CDR1 MNHEY and CDR2 SMNVEV (reference sequence). Trimming at V came to 5 bases and at J to 12 bases, leaving 5 bases not matched to a gene. The CDR3 totals 11 residues. Only a few counts were recorded for this clone.

Sequenced input: peripheral blood. The receptor's source is a woman older than 75 with acute or convalescent COVID-19. The J gene is TRBJ2-7, the V gene TRBV27; 9 bases align to TRBD2. The CDR3 sequence: CASSTAGGLYF. DNA of the CDR3: TGTGCCAGCAGTACGGCGGGGGGGCTGTACTTC.